The rows below give T cell receptor beta chains drawn from one sample of a study of control samples from healthy donors and cancer patients. The protocol was immunoSEQ multiplex PCR, while the TCRdb copy is restricted to in-frame clones and leaves out a portion. This table has over 150,000 clones, around 92% appearing once. Material: blood. These receptors came from a woman between 40 and 55 years old in good health. Each CDR3 is given with its conserved first and last residue. D genes are given only for firm matches. Where a row states a size, it is once, few, many or the class of an expanded clone; other rows omit it.

TRBV6-6	TRBJ1-1	-	-	TGTGCCAGCAGTTCCGACAGTTACATAAACACTGAAGCTTTCTTT	CASSSDSYINTEAFF
TRBV5-1	TRBJ2-1	-	-	TGCGCCAGCAGCCCGCCCGTGGGGGGTAGAGTTGAGCAGTTCTTC	CASSPPVGGRVEQFF
TRBV6-5	TRBJ2-6	-	-	TGTGCCAGCAGCCTCACCGGGGCCAACGTCCTGACTTTC	CASSLTGANVLTF
TRBV28	TRBJ2-4	TRBD1	-	TGTGCCAGCAGTCCTACAGGGGGCAAAAACATTCAGTACTTC	CASSPTGGKNIQYF
TRBV5-4	TRBJ2-3	-	once	TGTGCCAGCAGCTTGAAGAAACTCCCCCCAGATACGCAGTATTTT	CASSLKKLPPDTQYF
TRBV4-1	TRBJ2-7	-	once	TGCGCCAGCAGGGGGCCCGGGTCCTACGAGCAGTACTTC	CASRGPGSYEQYF
TRBV27	TRBJ1-2	-	many	TGTGCCAGCAGTCTAACTTCAGGGGATGGCTACACCTTC	CASSLTSGDGYTF
TRBV2	TRBJ2-3	-	-	TGTGCCAGCATGGAGGCTAGCGAGGCAGATACGCAGTATTTT	CASMEASEADTQYF
TRBV19	TRBJ1-6	-	few	TGTGCCAGTAGTATAAGGCAGGGTCGCGATTCACCCCTCCACTTT	CASSIRQGRDSPLHF
TRBV19	TRBJ1-4	-	-	TGTGCCAGTAGTATAGGGGGCGAGGGGGTCGATGAAAAACTGTTTTTT	CASSIGGEGVDEKLFF
TRBV7-6	TRBJ2-1	TRBD2	once	TGTGCCAGCAGCTTAGCGGCAGCGGGGAATTCCTACAATGAGCAGTTCTTC	CASSLAAAGNSYNEQFF
TRBV4-2	TRBJ2-1	-	-	TGTGCCAGCAGCCAAGCGACTAGTCACAATGAGCAGTTCTTC	CASSQATSHNEQFF
TRBV5-4	TRBJ1-2	-	many	TGTGCCAGCAGCGGGGGGAGGCAGGGAGAATATGGCTACACCTTC	CASSGGRQGEYGYTF
TRBV9	TRBJ1-1	-	-	TGTGCCAGCAGCGTAGAGATTGGTGGGACTGAAGCTTTCTTT	CASSVEIGGTEAFF
TRBV13	TRBJ2-1	TRBD2	-	TGTGCCAGCAGCTTGGCGGGGGGGCCGGATGAGCAGTTCTTC	CASSLAGGPDEQFF
TRBV5-1	TRBJ1-4	-	-	TGCGCCAGCAGCTTGGACCGGAATGAAAAACTGTTTTTT	CASSLDRNEKLFF
TRBV16	TRBJ1-1	-	-	TGTGCCAGCAGCCCCCGACGAAGGGTTCAGAGCACTGAAGCTTTCTTT	CASSPRRRVQSTEAFF
TRBV10-1	TRBJ2-7	TRBD1	-	TGCGCCAGCAGTGTGGGAACAGGGGGCACCGAGCAGTACTTC	CASSVGTGGTEQYF
TRBV3-1/TRBV3-2	TRBJ1-2	-	few	TGTGCCAGCAGCCAAGGGGGGGGCGGGCCCTATGGCTACACCTTC	CASSQGGGGPYGYTF
TRBV2	TRBJ1-4	-	-	TGTGCCAGCAGCTACCAGGGTTTGGATGAAAAACTGTTTTTT	CASSYQGLDEKLFF
TRBV11-2	TRBJ2-3	-	-	TGTGCCAGCAGCTACCTGACGGGGGGCACAGATACGCAGTATTTT	CASSYLTGGTDTQYF
TRBV6-5	TRBJ1-4	-	-	TGTGCCAGCAGTTACGGGGGCCCGGAAAAACTGTTTTTT	CASSYGGPEKLFF
TRBV2	TRBJ2-3	TRBD1	-	TGTGCCAGCAGGACAGGGGGCACAGATACGCAGTATTTT	CASRTGGTDTQYF
TRBV6-5	TRBJ2-7	TRBD1	-	TGTGCCAGCACCGACCCGGGACAGGGGGACCACGAGCAGTACTTC	CASTDPGQGDHEQYF
TRBV4-2	TRBJ2-7	TRBD1	-	TGTGCCAGCAGCCAACCTTCCGGACAGGGGGGATACGAGCAGTACTTC	CASSQPSGQGGYEQYF
TRBV6-5	TRBJ1-3	-	-	TGTGCCACCGAATCCTCTGGAAACACCATATATTTT	CATESSGNTIYF
TRBV4-1	TRBJ1-3	-	-	TGCGCCAGCAGCCCCGGCGGACAGCGATTCTCTGGAAACACCATATATTTT	CASSPGGQRFSGNTIYF